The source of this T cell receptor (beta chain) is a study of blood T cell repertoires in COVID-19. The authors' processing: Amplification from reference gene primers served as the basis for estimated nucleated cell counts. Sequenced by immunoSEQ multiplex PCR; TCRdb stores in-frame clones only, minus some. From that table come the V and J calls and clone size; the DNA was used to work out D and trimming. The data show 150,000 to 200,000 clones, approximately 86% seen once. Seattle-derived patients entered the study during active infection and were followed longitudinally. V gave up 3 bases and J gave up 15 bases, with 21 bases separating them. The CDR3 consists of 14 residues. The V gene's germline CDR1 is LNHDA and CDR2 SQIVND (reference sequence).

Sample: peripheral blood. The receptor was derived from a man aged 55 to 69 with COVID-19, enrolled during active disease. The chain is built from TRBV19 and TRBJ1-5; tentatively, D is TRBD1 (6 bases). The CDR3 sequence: CASSISGGPPVRHF. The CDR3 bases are TGTGCCAGTAGTATTTCGGGGGGGCCACCGGTCCGGCATTTT.